Below, 26 T cell receptor beta chains from the same sample are listed, as sequenced in a study of T cell repertoires in cytomegalovirus infection. MiXCR was run by TCRdb on the reads, yielding one entry per CDR3 protein. The repertoire consists of more than 650,000 distinct CDR3 sequences, with 35% to 40% occurring once and the leading ten covering roughly 2.9%. What was sequenced was PBMCs. The receptors were gathered from a human donor in good health (CMV status not recorded). Some clones in this sample may be carry-over from other donors' samples.

The rearrangement joins TRBV2 to TRBJ1-1; D not resolved. Looked up from germline, CDR1 is SNHLY and CDR2 is FYNNEI. The germline V and J ends were trimmed by 3 bases and 4 bases, with 15 bases remaining between them. The CDR3 loop spans 15 amino acids. The DNA of the CDR3 is TGTGCCAGCAGTGATAGACCGGGAGTGATCACTGAAGCTTTCTTT. Translation: CASSDRPGVITEAFF.

In this sample, this clonotype turned up many times. The rearrangement uses TRBV4-1 and TRBJ1-4, with TRBD1 matching over 7 bases. The junction had 19 bases not matched to a gene; V was cut back by 6 bases and J by 6 bases. The CDR3 runs to 18 residues. Germline assignment: CDR1 MGHRA and CDR2 YSYEKL. DNA for the CDR3: TGCGCCAGCAGACGAGACTTCCAAACGTTACAGGGGTATGAAAAACTGTTTTTT. Its protein product is CASRRDFQTLQGYEKLFF.

This clonotype was observed at least ten times. The chain carries TRBV7-8 and TRBJ1-1; no definite D call. Per germline, CDR1 SGHVS and CDR2 FQNEAQ. V dropped 2 bases and J dropped 3 bases, with 10 bases sitting between them. The CDR3 has 14 residues. The CDR3 DNA reads as TGTGCCAGCAGCTTAAGGGTCAAGGACACTGAAGCTTTCTTT. This gives the protein CASSLRVKDTEAFF.

Notes on this clonotype: As the CDR3 is not closed by the conserved phenylalanine or tryptophan, this likely results from a read error. V usage is TRBV11-2 and J usage is TRBJ1-2; D may be TRBD1 (6 bases). From germline, CDR1 is SGHAT and CDR2 FQNNGV. Trimming pared 4 bases from V and 4 bases from J, leaving 16 bases between. The CDR3 covers 15 residues. The CDR3 spells CASSSGGQNLYGYTL. CDR3 bases: TGTGCCAGCAGCTCCGGCGGACAGAACCTCTATGGCTACACCTTA.

A single count supports this clonotype. The rearrangement joins TRBV30 to TRBJ1-5; TRBD1 aligns across 12 bases. Germline V lookup: CDR1 GTSNPN, CDR2 SVGIG (reference sequence). The CDR3 runs 17 residues. With V trimmed by 0 bases and J by 2 bases, 5 bases remained unmatched. CDR3 protein: CAWSVGQGAKGNQPQHF. The DNA of the CDR3 is TGTGCCTGGAGTGTGGGACAGGGGGCGAAGGGCAATCAGCCCCAGCATTTT.

This clonotype has ten or more counts. This chain uses TRBV7-9 with TRBJ2-7, with D perhaps being TRBD1 or TRBD2 (5 bases each). The germline V gene has CDR1 SEHNR and CDR2 FQNEAQ (reference sequence). The CDR3 sequence is 15 residues long. The ends were cut back, 4 bases at V and 2 bases at J, with 15 bases in the middle. In nucleotides, the CDR3 is TGTGCCAGCAGCTCCGGGACGGAACTAACCTACGAGCAGTACTTC. It translates to CASSSGTELTYEQYF.

J is TRBJ1-4 and V is TRBV20-1; 7 bases are shared with TRBD1. CDR1 and CDR2 from the germline V gene are DFQATT and SNEGSKA (reference sequence). The CDR3 spans 13 residues. DNA of the CDR3: TGCAGGGGGCAGGGGGTAGGCGATGAAAAACTGTTTTTT. This sequence encodes CRGQGVGDEKLFF.

Only a few counts were recorded for this clonotype. V usage is TRBV20-1 and J usage is TRBJ2-1; no definite D call. The CDR3 length is 12 residues. Deletions cut 2 bases from V and 9 bases from J, with 11 bases between. The germline V gene has CDR1 DFQATT and CDR2 SNEGSKA (reference sequence). For the CDR3, the DNA is TGCAGTGCTAGACCGACACCCGGTGAGCAGTTCTTC. It specifies CSARPTPGEQFF.

This chain links TRBV5-1 with TRBJ1-1; a possible D gene is TRBD1 (5 bases). The CDR3 runs to 15 residues. V was clipped by 0 bases and J by 4 bases, with 13 bases between them. Per the germline V gene, CDR1 is SGHRS and CDR2 is YFSETQ. CDR3 in DNA: TGCGCCAGCAGCTTGGCCGACGATGGGGCCACTGAAGCTTTCTTT. Residues: CASSLADDGATEAFF.

This clonotype has only a few counts. CDR3 protein: CASSGGQGERYEQYF. The CDR3 coding sequence is TGTGCCAGCAGTGGGGGACAGGGGGAACGGTACGAGCAGTACTTC. This rearrangement joins TRBV6-1 to TRBJ2-7; 11 nucleotides align to TRBD1. The V gene's germline CDR1 is MNHNS and CDR2 SASEGT. The V gene end was trimmed by 4 bases and the J gene end by 4 bases; junction bases not matched to a gene: 6. The CDR3 length is 15 residues.

In the case of this clonotype: A read error may produce the germline difference seen at one junction end. This chain connects TRBV9 to TRBJ1-1, with D uncertain. This CDR3 spans 13 amino acids. Germline assignment: CDR1 SGDLS and CDR2 YYNGEE. CDR3 DNA sequence: TGTGCCAGCAGCCCTCGGGATGCCCCTGAGGCTTTCTTT. This translates into CASSPRDAPEAFF.

This clonotype occurred many times. The chain has TRBV7-6 and TRBJ2-5; TRBD1 matches at 9 bases. The germline V gene encodes CDR1 SGHVS and CDR2 FNYEAQ. The CDR3 extends over 16 amino acids. V lost 6 bases and J lost 1; bases outside the gene matches: 9. The CDR3 protein is CASSLRGTGRQETQYF. In nucleotides, the CDR3 is TGTGCCAGCAGTTTACGAGGGACAGGGCGCCAAGAGACCCAGTACTTC.

This clonotype was counted a few times. The CDR3 DNA is TGTGCCAGCAGAGAAAGGGAGAATAGCAATCAGCCCCAGCATTTT. This sequence encodes CASRERENSNQPQHF. This sequence joins TRBV12-3 or TRBV12-4 and TRBJ1-5, with D unclear. This CDR3 spans 15 amino acids. Trimming removed 6 bases from V and 0 bases from J, with 12 bases in between.

A few counts support this clonotype. The chain couples TRBV11-2 to TRBJ1-1, with 7 bases lining up with TRBD1. This CDR3 has 15 residues. Per germline, CDR1 SGHAT and CDR2 FQNNGV. V dropped 1 base and J dropped 4; count of bases not matched to a gene: 6. The CDR3 bases are TGTGCCAGCAGCTTAGGACCCTCAGGGGGCACTGAAGCTTTCTTT. Translating it yields CASSLGPSGGTEAFF.

Many counts were recorded for this clonotype. This sequence joins TRBV6-1 and TRBJ2-5; 9 bases line up with TRBD1. The CDR3 sequence is 21 residues long. Trimming removed 6 bases from V and 0 bases from J; junction bases left unmatched: 23. The V gene's germline CDR1 is MNHNS and CDR2 SASEGT. CDR3 sequence (DNA): TGTGCCAGCAGAGAGGGGGACAGGGCCCCCAACGTTAGCCTTGACCAAGAGACCCAGTACTTC. Its protein product is CASREGDRAPNVSLDQETQYF.

This chain joins TRBV7-2 and TRBJ1-1; possible D gene TRBD1, 5 bases. The V gene's germline CDR1 is SGHTA and CDR2 FQGNSA. This CDR3 spans 15 amino acids. V dropped 1 base and J dropped 6 bases, with 15 bases sitting between them. CDR3 coding DNA: TGTGCCAGCAGCTTAGAGGCAGGTTGGGGACCTGAAGCTTTCTTT. It yields the protein CASSLEAGWGPEAFF.

This chain uses TRBV29-1 with TRBJ1-2; D is perhaps TRBD1 (5 bases). The CDR3 covers 11 residues. The V gene lost 6 bases and the J gene lost 6 bases, with 11 bases spanning the gap. Germline V lookup: CDR1 SQVTM, CDR2 ANQGSEA. The CDR3 DNA reads as TGCAGCGTCGAGGGACGGGATGGCTACACCTTC. Protein: CSVEGRDGYTF.

The chain links TRBV20-1 to TRBJ2-7; maybe TRBD2 (5 bases). Germline CDR1 is DFQATT and CDR2 is SNEGSKA (reference sequence). The V end was cut by 3 bases, the J end by 5 bases, with 11 bases between. The CDR3 contains 12 residues. CDR3 loop: CSASMRAHEQYF. The CDR3 DNA sequence: TGCAGTGCTAGTATGAGGGCCCACGAGCAGTACTTC.

The chain links TRBV6-8 to TRBJ2-3, with 7 nucleotides matching TRBD2. The trim removed 2 bases at V and 6 bases at J, leaving 5 bases unmatched. The CDR3 runs 14 residues. Germline-derived CDR1 and CDR2 are MNHGY and SAAAGT. In DNA, the CDR3 is TGTGCCAGCAGTTACGGGGAGGGCGCGGATACGCAGTATTTT. It yields the protein CASSYGEGADTQYF.

A remark on this clonotype: Its ends do not fully match the called genes, so a read error is possible. The chain couples TRBV7-8 to TRBJ2-5, with D maybe TRBD2 (5 bases). The CDR3 runs to 14 residues. CDR1 is SGHVS and CDR2 is FQNEAQ in the germline V gene. The CDR3 here is CASRLGRRIETKYF. As DNA, the CDR3 is TGTGCCAGCAGACTAGGACGCAGAATAGAGACCAAGTACTTC.

V and J are TRBV6-1 and TRBJ2-7, with 7 bases lining up with TRBD1. Per germline, CDR1 MNHNS and CDR2 SASEGT. The ends lost 1 base at V and 5 bases at J; junction bases unmatched: 5. The CDR3 sequence is 14 residues long. CDR3 residues: CASSEVGQKDEQYF. The CDR3 DNA reads TGTGCCAGCAGTGAAGTGGGACAGAAGGACGAGCAGTACTTC.

The sample holds many counts of this clonotype. The V call is TRBV7-6, the J call TRBJ1-1; D call uncertain. CDR1 SGHVS and CDR2 FNYEAQ come from the germline V gene. This CDR3 has 13 residues. Trimming took off 5 bases at V and 4 bases at J, with 11 bases between the two ends. The CDR3 sequence: CASSRPGPTEAFF. The DNA of the CDR3 is TGTGCCAGCAGCCGGCCGGGTCCCACTGAAGCTTTCTTT.

The sample holds a few counts of this clonotype. The chain is built from TRBV12-3 or TRBV12-4 and TRBJ1-1; D uncertain. V dropped 1 base and J dropped 1 base, with 10 bases sitting between them. This CDR3 has 15 residues. CDR3 sequence: CASSLVRYKNTEAFF. CDR3 DNA: TGTGCCAGCAGTTTAGTGAGATATAAGAACACTGAAGCTTTCTTT.

This clonotype occurred a few times. The chain is built from TRBV15 and TRBJ1-2; D is ambiguous. This CDR3 is built from 13 residues. Trimming took off 0 bases at V and 8 bases at J, with 10 bases between the two ends. Looked up from germline, CDR1 is LNHNV and CDR2 is YYDKDF (reference sequence). Here the CDR3 DNA reads TGTGCCACCAGCAGAGATAGGAGCGGGGGCTACACCTTC. Translating gives CATSRDRSGGYTF.

This chain uses TRBV2 with TRBJ1-4; D not resolved. The CDR3 spans 11 residues. V was pared by 1 base and J by 6 bases, with 0 bases between. Per germline, CDR1 SNHLY and CDR2 FYNNEI. CDR3 sequence: CASSEDEKLFF. The CDR3 nucleotides read TGTGCCAGCAGTGAAGATGAAAAACTGTTTTTT.

The chain carries TRBV20-1 and TRBJ2-5, with D possibly matching TRBD1 (5 bases). This CDR3 is built from 15 residues. The ends were cut back, 2 bases at V and 3 bases at J, with 16 bases in the middle. The germline V gene has CDR1 DFQATT and CDR2 SNEGSKA (reference sequence). This CDR3 reads CSARPVQGREETQYF. CDR3 nucleotides: TGCAGTGCTAGACCTGTTCAGGGAAGGGAAGAGACCCAGTACTTC.